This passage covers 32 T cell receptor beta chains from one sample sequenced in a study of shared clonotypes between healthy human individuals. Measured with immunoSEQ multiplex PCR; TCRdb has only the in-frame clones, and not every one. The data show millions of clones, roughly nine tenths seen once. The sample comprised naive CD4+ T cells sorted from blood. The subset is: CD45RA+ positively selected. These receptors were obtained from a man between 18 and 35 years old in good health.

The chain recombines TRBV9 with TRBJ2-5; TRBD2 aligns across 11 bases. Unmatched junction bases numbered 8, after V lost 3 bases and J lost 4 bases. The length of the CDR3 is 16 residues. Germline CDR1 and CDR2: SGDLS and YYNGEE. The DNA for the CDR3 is TGTGCCAGCAGCGCCGTAGCGGGAGGGCCAGGAGAGACCCAGTACTTC. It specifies CASSAVAGGPGETQYF.

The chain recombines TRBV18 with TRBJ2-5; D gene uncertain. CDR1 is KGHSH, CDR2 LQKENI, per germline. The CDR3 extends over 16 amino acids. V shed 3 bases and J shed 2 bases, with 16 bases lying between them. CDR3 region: CASSPREGIIQETQYF. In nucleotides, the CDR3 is TGTGCCAGCTCACCGAGAGAAGGGATTATTCAAGAGACCCAGTACTTC.

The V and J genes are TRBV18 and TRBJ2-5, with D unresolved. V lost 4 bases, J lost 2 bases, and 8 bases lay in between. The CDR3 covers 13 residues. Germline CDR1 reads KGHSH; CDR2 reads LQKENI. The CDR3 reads CASSRREQETQYF. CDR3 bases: TGTGCCAGCTCACGTAGGGAACAAGAGACCCAGTACTTC.

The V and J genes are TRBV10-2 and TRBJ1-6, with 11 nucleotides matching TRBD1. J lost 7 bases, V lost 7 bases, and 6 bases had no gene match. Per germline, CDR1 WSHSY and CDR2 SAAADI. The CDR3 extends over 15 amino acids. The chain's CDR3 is CASTSGTGGNSPLHF. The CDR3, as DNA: TGCGCCAGCACATCCGGGACAGGGGGGAATTCACCCCTCCACTTT.

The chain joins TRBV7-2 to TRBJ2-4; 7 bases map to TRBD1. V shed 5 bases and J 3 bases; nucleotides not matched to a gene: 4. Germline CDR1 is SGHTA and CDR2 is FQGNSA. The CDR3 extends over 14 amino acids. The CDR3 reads CASSLDRSKNIQYF. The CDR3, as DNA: TGTGCCAGCAGCCTGGACAGGAGCAAAAACATTCAGTACTTC.

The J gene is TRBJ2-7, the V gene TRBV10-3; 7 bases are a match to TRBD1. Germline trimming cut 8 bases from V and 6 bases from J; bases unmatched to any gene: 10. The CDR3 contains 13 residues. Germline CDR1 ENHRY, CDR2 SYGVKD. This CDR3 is CAIPSDRDGEQYF. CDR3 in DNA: TGTGCCATCCCCTCTGACAGGGATGGCGAGCAGTACTTC.

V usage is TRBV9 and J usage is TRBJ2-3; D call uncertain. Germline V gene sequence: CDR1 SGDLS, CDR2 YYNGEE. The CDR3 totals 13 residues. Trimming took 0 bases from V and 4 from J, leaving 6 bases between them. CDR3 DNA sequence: TGTGCCAGCAGCGTAGTAGGACCAGATACGCAGTATTTT. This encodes CASSVVGPDTQYF.

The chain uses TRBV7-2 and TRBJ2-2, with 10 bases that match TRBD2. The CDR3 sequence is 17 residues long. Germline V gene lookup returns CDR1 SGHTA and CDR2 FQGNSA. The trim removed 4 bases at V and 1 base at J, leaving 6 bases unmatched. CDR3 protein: CASSSRWTSGNTGELFF. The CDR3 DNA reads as TGTGCCAGCAGCTCCCGCTGGACTAGCGGGAACACCGGGGAGCTGTTTTTT.

CDR3 DNA: TGTGCCAGCAGCCGGGACTGGCGTCAAGAGACCCAGTACTTC. It translates to CASSRDWRQETQYF. The chain recombines TRBV6-5 with TRBJ2-5; tentatively, D is TRBD2 (6 bases). Germline assignment: CDR1 MNHEY and CDR2 SVGAGI. This CDR3 region has 14 residues. V was trimmed by 6 bases and J by 2 bases, leaving 13 bases between them.

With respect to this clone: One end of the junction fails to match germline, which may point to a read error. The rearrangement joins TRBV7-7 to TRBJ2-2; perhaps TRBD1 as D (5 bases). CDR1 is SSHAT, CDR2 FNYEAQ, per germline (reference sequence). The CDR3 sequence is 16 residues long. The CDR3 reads CASSLGSQGNTGELFF. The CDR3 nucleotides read TGTGCTAGCAGCTTAGGTAGTCAGGGGAACACCGGGGAGCTGTTTTTT.

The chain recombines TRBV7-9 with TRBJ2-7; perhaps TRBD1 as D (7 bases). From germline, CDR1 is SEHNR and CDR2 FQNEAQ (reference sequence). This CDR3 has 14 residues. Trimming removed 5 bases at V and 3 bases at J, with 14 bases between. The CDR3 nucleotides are TGTGCCAGCAGCGGGGGGACAGTTTTCTACGAGCAGTACTTC. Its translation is CASSGGTVFYEQYF.

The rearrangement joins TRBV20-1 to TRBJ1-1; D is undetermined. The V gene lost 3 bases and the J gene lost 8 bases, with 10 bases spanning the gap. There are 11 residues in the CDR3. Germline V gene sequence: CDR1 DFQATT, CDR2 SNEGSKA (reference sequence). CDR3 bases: TGCAGTGCTAGTACGCAGGTCGAAGCTTTCTTT. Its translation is CSASTQVEAFF.

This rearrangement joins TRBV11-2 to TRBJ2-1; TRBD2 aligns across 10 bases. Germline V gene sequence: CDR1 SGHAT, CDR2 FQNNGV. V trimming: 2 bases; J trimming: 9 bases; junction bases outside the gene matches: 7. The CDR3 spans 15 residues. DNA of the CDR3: TGTGCCAGCAGCTTAATCCTAGCGGGGGCGCGTGAGCAGTTCTTC. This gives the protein CASSLILAGAREQFF.

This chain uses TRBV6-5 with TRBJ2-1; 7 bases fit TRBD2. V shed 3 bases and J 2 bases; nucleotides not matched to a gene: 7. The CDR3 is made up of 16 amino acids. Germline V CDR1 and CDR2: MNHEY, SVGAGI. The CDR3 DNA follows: TGTGCCAGCAGTTATTCCGGGACTACACCCTACAATGAGCAGTTCTTC. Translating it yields CASSYSGTTPYNEQFF.

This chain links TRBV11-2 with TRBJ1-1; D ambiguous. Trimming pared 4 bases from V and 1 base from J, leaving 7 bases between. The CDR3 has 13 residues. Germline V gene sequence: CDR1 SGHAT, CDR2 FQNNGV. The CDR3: CASSSRQNTEAFF. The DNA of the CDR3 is TGTGCCAGCAGCTCTCGACAGAACACTGAAGCTTTCTTT.

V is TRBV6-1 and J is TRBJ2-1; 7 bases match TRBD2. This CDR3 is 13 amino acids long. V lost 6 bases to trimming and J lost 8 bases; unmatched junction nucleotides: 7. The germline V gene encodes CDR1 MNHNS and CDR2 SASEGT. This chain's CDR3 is CASSHGAGDEQFF. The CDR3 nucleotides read TGTGCCAGCAGCCATGGGGCGGGGGATGAGCAGTTCTTC.

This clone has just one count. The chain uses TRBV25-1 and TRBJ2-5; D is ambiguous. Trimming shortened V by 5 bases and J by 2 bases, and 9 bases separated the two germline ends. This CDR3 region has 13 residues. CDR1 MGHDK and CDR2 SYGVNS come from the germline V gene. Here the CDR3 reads CASSWAGQETQYF. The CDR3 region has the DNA TGTGCCAGCAGTTGGGCCGGACAAGAGACCCAGTACTTC.

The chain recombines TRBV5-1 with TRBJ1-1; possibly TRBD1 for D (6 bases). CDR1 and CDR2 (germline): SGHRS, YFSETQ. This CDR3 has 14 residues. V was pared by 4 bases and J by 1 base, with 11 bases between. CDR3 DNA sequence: TGCGCCAGCAGCCGGGACAACGAGAACACTGAAGCTTTCTTT. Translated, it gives CASSRDNENTEAFF.

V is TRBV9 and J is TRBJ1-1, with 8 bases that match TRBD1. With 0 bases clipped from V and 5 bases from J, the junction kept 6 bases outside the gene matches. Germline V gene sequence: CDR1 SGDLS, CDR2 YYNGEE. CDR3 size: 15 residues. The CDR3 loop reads CASSVAGQGKTEAFF. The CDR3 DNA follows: TGTGCCAGCAGCGTAGCCGGACAGGGAAAAACTGAAGCTTTCTTT.

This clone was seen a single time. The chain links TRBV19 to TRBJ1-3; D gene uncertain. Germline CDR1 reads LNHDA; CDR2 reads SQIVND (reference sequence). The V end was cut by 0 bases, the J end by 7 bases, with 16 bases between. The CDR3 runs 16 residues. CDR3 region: CASSIDLYGNWNTIYF. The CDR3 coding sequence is TGTGCCAGTAGTATAGATCTATACGGCAACTGGAACACCATATATTTT.

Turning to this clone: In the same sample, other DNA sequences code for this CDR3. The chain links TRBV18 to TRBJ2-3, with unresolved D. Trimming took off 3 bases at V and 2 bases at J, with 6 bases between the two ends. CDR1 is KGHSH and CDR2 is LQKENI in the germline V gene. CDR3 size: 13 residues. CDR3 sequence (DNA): TGTGCCAGCTCACCTTACAACACAGATACGCAGTATTTT. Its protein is CASSPYNTDTQYF.

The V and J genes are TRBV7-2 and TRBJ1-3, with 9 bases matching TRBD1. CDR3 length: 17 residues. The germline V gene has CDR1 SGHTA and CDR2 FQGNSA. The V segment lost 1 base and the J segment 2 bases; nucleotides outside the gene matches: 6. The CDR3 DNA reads TGTGCCAGCAGCTTAGTGTGGGGACAGGGCCCTGGAAACACCATATATTTT. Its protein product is CASSLVWGQGPGNTIYF.

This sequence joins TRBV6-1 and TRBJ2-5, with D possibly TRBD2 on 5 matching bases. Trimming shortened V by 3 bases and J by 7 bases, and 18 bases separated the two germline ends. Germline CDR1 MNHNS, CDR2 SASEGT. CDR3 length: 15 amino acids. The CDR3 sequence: CASSEVLAPTGTQYF. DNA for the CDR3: TGTGCCAGCAGTGAGGTTTTAGCGCCCACGGGGACCCAGTACTTC.

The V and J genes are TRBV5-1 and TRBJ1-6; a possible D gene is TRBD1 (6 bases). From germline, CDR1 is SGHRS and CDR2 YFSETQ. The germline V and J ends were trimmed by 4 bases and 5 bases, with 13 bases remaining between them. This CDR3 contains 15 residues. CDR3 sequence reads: CASSAGTRDNSPLHF. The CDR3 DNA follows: TGCGCCAGCAGCGCCGGGACACGGGATAATTCACCCCTCCACTTT.

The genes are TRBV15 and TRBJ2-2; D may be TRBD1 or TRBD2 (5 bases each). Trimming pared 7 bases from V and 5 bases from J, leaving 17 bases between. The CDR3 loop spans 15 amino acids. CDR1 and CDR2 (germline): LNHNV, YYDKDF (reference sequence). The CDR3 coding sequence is TGTGCCACCACCTCGGGCAGGGAGATGACCGGGGAGCTGTTTTTT. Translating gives CATTSGREMTGELFF.

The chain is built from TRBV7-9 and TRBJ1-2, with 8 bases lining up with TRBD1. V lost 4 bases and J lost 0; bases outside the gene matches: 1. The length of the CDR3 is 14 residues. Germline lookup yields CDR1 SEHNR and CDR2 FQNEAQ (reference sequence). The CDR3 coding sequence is TGTGCCAGCAGCTGGACAGGGTCTAACTATGGCTACACCTTC. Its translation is CASSWTGSNYGYTF.

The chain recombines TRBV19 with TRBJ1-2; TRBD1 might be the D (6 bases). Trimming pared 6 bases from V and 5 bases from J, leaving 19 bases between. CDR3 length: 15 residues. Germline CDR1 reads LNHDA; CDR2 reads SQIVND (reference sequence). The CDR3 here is CASSQGQGGGYGYTF. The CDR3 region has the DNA TGTGCCAGTAGCCAAGGGCAGGGAGGGGGATATGGCTACACCTTC.

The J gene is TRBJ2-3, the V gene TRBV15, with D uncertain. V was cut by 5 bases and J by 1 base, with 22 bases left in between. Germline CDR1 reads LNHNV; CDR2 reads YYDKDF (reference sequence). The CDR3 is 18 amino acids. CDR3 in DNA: TGTGCCACCAGCTATCTAATCAAGTCGTCTGGAGGCACAGATACGCAGTATTTT. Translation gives CATSYLIKSSGGTDTQYF.

This CDR3 is CAWSSGGHYGYTF. The DNA for the CDR3 is TGTGCCTGGAGTTCAGGGGGCCACTATGGCTACACCTTC. The chain has TRBV30 and TRBJ1-2; TRBD1 aligns across 8 bases. The CDR3 spans 13 residues. The J segment lost 3 bases and the V segment lost 2 bases, leaving 2 bases of the junction unmatched. Germline V gives CDR1 GTSNPN, CDR2 SVGIG (reference sequence).

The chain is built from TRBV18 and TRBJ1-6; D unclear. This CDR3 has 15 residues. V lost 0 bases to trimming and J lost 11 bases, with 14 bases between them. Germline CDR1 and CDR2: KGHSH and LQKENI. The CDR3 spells CASSPPNSPGTPLHF. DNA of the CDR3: TGTGCCAGCTCACCACCGAACAGCCCTGGGACACCCCTCCACTTT. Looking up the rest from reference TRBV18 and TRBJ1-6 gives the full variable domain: NAGVMQNPRHLVRRRGQEARLRCSPMKGHSHVYWYRQLPEEGLKFMVYLQKENIIDESGMPKERFSAEFPKEGPSILRIQQVVRGDSAAYFCASSPPNSPGTPLHFGNGTRLTVT.

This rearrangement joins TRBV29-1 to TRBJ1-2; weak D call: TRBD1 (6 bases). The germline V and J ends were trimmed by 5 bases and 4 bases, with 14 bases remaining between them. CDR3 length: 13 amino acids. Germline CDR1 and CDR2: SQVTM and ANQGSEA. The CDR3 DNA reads TGCAGCGTTCGGGCAGGGGCGCGCTATGGCTACACCTTC. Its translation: CSVRAGARYGYTF.

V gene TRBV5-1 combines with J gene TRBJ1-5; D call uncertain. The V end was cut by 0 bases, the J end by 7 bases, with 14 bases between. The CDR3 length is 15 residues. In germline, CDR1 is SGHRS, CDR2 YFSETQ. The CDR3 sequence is CASSLGGEWKQPQHF. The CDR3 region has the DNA TGCGCCAGCAGCTTGGGCGGGGAGTGGAAGCAGCCCCAGCATTTT.